This T cell receptor beta chain was captured in a study of blood T cell repertoires in COVID-19. About the study: The cDNA or gDNA used as material had been derived from T cells, B-cell-depleted T cells, or PBMCs.

Repertoires were generated with immunoSEQ multiplex PCR, while TCRdb's copy carries only in-frame clones and drops some. Of 350,000 to 450,000 clones listed, about 87% are singletons. The CDR3 loop spans 14 amino acids. Trimming cost V 6 bases and J 4 bases, with 13 bases left between them. Germline CDR1 LNHDA, CDR2 SQIVND (reference sequence). The TCR sequence derives from a woman in her sixties with COVID-19, enrolled during active disease. Sequenced input: peripheral blood. J is TRBJ2-1 and V is TRBV19; D is perhaps TRBD2 (6 bases). This chain's CDR3 is CASSVLGGYNEQFF. The CDR3 DNA follows: TGTGCCAGTAGCGTACTGGGGGGTTACAATGAGCAGTTCTTC.